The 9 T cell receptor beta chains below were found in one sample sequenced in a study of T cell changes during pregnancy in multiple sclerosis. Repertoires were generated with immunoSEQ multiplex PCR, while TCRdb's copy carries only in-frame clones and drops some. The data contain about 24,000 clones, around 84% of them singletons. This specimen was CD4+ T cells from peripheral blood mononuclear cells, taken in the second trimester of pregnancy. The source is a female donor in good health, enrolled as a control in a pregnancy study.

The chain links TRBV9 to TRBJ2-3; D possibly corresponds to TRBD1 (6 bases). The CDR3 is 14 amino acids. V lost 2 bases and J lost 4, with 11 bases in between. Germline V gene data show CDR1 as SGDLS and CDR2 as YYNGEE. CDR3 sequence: CASSVGGRPDTQYF. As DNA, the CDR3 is TGTGCCAGCAGCGTTGGGGGCCGGCCAGATACGCAGTATTTT.

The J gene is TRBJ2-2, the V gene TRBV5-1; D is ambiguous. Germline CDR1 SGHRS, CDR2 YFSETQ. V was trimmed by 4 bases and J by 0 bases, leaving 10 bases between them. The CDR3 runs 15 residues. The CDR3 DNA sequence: TGCGCCAGCAGCCAGATACAAGCGAACACCGGGGAGCTGTTTTTT. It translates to CASSQIQANTGELFF.

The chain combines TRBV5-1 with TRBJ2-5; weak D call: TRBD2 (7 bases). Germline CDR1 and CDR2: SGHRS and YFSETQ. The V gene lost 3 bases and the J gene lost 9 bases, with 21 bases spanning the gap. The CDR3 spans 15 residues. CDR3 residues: CASSSDGLKGGAQYF. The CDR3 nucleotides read TGCGCCAGCAGCTCCGACGGACTAAAGGGGGGGGCCCAGTACTTC.

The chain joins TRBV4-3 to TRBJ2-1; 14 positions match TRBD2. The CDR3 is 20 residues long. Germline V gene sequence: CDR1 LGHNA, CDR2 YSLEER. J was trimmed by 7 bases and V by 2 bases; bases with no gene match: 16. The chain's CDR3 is CASSQIVTSGGVLFRNEQFF. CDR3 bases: TGCGCCAGCAGCCAAATAGTGACTAGCGGGGGGGTCCTATTCCGGAATGAGCAGTTCTTC.

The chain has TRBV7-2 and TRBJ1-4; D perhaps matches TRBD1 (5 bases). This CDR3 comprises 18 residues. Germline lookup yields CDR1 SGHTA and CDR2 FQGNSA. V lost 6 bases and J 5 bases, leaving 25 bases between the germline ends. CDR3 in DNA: TGTGCCAGCAGGGCTTCCGGGGGGGGACCCATTTGGAATGAAAAACTGTTTTTT. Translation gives CASRASGGGPIWNEKLFF.

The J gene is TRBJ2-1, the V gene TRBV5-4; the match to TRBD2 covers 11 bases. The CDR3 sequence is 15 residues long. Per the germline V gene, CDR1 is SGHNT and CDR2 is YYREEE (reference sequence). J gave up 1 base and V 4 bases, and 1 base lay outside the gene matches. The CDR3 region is CASSGTSGSYNEQFF. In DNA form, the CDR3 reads TGTGCCAGCAGCGGGACTAGCGGTTCCTACAATGAGCAGTTCTTC.

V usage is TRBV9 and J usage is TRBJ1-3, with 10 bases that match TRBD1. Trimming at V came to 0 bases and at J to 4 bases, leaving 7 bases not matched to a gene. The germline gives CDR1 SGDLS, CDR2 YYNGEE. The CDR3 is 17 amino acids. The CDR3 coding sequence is TGTGCCAGCAGCGTAGAAGGGACAGGGGATTGGGGAAACACCATATATTTT. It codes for CASSVEGTGDWGNTIYF.

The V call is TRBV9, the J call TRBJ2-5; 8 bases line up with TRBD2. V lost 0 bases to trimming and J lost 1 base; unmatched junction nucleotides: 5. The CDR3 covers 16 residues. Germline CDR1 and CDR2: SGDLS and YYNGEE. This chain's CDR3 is CASSVGLAFLQETQYF. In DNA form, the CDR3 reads TGTGCCAGCAGCGTAGGACTAGCGTTCCTCCAAGAGACCCAGTACTTC.

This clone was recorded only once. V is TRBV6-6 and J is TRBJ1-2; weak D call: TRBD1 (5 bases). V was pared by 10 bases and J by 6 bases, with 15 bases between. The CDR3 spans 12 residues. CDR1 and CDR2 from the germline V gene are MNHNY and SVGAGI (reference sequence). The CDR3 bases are TGTGCCACCCCACGGGGGGAAGATGGCTACACCTTC. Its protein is CATPRGEDGYTF.